This T cell receptor (beta chain) was identified during a study of T cell repertoires in cytomegalovirus infection. General observations from the study: Dominating the ex vivo response were HLA-C-restricted CMV-specific TCR beta clonotypes. Cumulative frequency of public TCR beta families picked out carriers of CMV plus the relevant HLA.

The CDR3 is 14 residues long. Germline V gene sequence: CDR1 KGHSH, CDR2 LQKENI. Between the trimmed V and J ends, which lost 4 bases and 8 bases, there was a span of 15 bases. On this clonotype itself: Its cognate antigen is unknown.

A single record per CDR3 protein comes from TCRdb applying MiXCR to the reads. The sample consists of a few hundred thousand distinct CDR3 sequences, about 23% of them appearing once. The receptor's source is a human donor in good health (CMV status not recorded). Some clones in this sample may be carry-over from other donors' samples. The J gene is TRBJ2-1, the V gene TRBV18, with TRBD1 as a possible D gene (6 bases). The sample consisted of CD8+ T cells from PBMCs. The CDR3: CASSLSTGFDEQFF. The DNA of the CDR3 is TGTGCCAGCTCACTCTCGACAGGATTCGATGAGCAGTTCTTC.